The sequence of this T cell receptor (beta chain) was determined in a study of breast tumors, draining lymph nodes, adjacent tissues. This clonotype has ten or more counts. Breast cancer patients provided tissue from their axillary draining lymph nodes. TCRdb re-analysed the multiplex PCR reads in MiXCR, keeping a single row per CDR3 protein. In the table there are about 110,000 distinct CDR3 sequences, less than 40% of which are singletons. The CDR3 is 14 residues long. Deletions cut 1 base from V and 0 bases from J, with 6 bases between. CDR1 is MNHEY and CDR2 is SMNVEV in the germline V gene (reference sequence).

The chain uses TRBV27 and TRBJ2-5, with no clear D. The material sequenced was axillary lymph node tissue. This TCR was recovered from a female donor with breast cancer. Some clones in this sample may be carry-over from other donors' samples. CDR3 DNA sequence: TGTGCCAGCAGTTTATATACTGACCAAGAGACCCAGTACTTC. Protein product: CASSLYTDQETQYF.